The 9 T cell receptor beta chains below come from one sample, sequenced in a study of cytomegalovirus exposure and HLA in healthy donors. Sequenced by immunoSEQ multiplex PCR; TCRdb stores in-frame clones only, minus some. The sample shows 100,000 to 120,000 clones, 70% to 90% of them seen only once. Sequenced sample: PBMCs. The receptors come from a woman between 18 and 29 years old in good health and CMV-seropositive.

This chain links TRBV4-2 with TRBJ2-7; maybe TRBD2 (5 bases). The CDR3 is 17 residues long. V was pared by 0 bases and J by 1 base, with 16 bases between. The germline CDR1 and CDR2 sequences are LGHNA and YNFKEQ. CDR3 nucleotide sequence: TGTGCCAGCAGCCAAGATCTCGGACTGTCGAATTCCTACGAGCAGTACTTC. It is translated as CASSQDLGLSNSYEQYF.

This chain links TRBV28 with TRBJ2-1, with 7 nucleotides matching TRBD1. Germline V gene lookup returns CDR1 MDHEN and CDR2 SYDVKM. This CDR3 comprises 15 residues. V was clipped by 1 base and J by 4 bases; unmatched bases: 4. CDR3 region: CASSLYNRGYNEQFF. In DNA, the CDR3 is TGTGCCAGCAGTTTATATAACAGGGGATACAATGAGCAGTTCTTC.

The rearrangement uses TRBV6-1 and TRBJ1-2, with a weak D call TRBD1 (5 bases). Trimming cost V 2 bases and J 8 bases, with 12 bases left between them. The CDR3 spans 13 residues. CDR1 is MNHNS and CDR2 is SASEGT in the germline V gene. CDR3 sequence: CASSEQGLEGYTF. As DNA, the CDR3 is TGTGCCAGCAGTGAACAGGGTCTAGAGGGCTACACCTTC.

The rearrangement links TRBV14 to TRBJ1-1; perhaps TRBD1 as D (6 bases). The germline CDR1 and CDR2 sequences are SGHDN and FVKESK. V lost 4 bases and J lost 4, with 10 bases in between. CDR3 length equals 13 residues. CDR3 in amino acids: CASSLRGGTEAFF. In DNA form, the CDR3 reads TGTGCCAGCAGCCTTCGAGGGGGCACTGAAGCTTTCTTT. Full variable domain (missing parts from reference TRBV14 and TRBJ1-1): EAGVTQFPSHSVIEKGQTVTLRCDPISGHDNLYWYRRVMGKEIKFLLHFVKESKQDESGMPNNRFLAERTGGTYSTLKVQPAELEDSGVYFCASSLRGGTEAFFGQGTRLTVV.

Here the CDR3 reads CASKAVGDGYTF. The CDR3 region has the DNA TGTGCCAGCAAGGCCGTCGGGGATGGCTACACCTTC. This rearrangement joins TRBV2 to TRBJ1-2; D is unclear. The CDR3 totals 12 residues. The germline V gene has CDR1 SNHLY and CDR2 FYNNEI. The V and J ends lost 7 bases and 6 bases respectively, with 12 bases between them.

The chain has TRBV9 and TRBJ1-1, with D possibly TRBD1 on 6 matching bases. This CDR3 has 13 residues. Trimming stripped 2 bases from V and 8 bases from J, with 13 bases between. The germline V gene encodes CDR1 SGDLS and CDR2 YYNGEE. CDR3 region: CASSVLDRQEAFF. CDR3 nucleotides: TGTGCCAGCAGCGTCCTCGACAGGCAAGAAGCTTTCTTT.

The J gene is TRBJ2-1, the V gene TRBV6-5; tentative D call: TRBD1 (7 bases). The CDR3 extends over 16 amino acids. The germline V gene has CDR1 MNHEY and CDR2 SVGAGI. Trimming pared 3 bases from V and 6 bases from J, leaving 18 bases between. The CDR3 DNA sequence: TGTGCCAGCAGTTATCTCCCAGGGGGGTCGGCCAATGAGCAGTTCTTC. It specifies CASSYLPGGSANEQFF.

The V and J genes are TRBV7-6 and TRBJ2-2; TRBD2 is a possible D gene (5 bases). V lost 4 bases to trimming and J lost 8 bases, with 14 bases between them. Germline CDR1 and CDR2: SGHVS and FNYEAQ. This CDR3 contains 14 residues. CDR3 DNA sequence: TGTGCCAGCAGCTCCCCTGTCGAGGGAGGGGAGCTGTTTTTT. Its protein product is CASSSPVEGGELFF.

The chain recombines TRBV5-1 with TRBJ1-3; TRBD1 matches at 7 bases. The CDR3 covers 11 residues. V shed 6 bases, J shed 10 bases, and the junction held 4 bases outside the gene matches. Germline values: CDR1 SGHRS, CDR2 YFSETQ. As DNA, the CDR3 is TGCGCCAGCACAGGGGGAAGTACCATATATTTT. Its translation is CASTGGSTIYF. Looking up the rest from reference TRBV5-1 and TRBJ1-3 gives the full variable domain: KAGVTQTPRYLIKTRGQQVTLSCSPISGHRSVSWYQQTPGQGLQFLFEYFSETQRNKGNFPGRFSGRQFSNSRSEMNVSTLELGDSALYLCASTGGSTIYFGEGSWLTVV.